This T cell receptor beta chain was sequenced for a study of control samples from healthy donors and cancer patients. Using immunoSEQ multiplex PCR, the repertoire was profiled, and TCRdb retains in-frame clones only, with some absent. Of about 95,000 clones listed, approximately 93% are singletons. This clone was recorded only once. This clonotype originated in a woman aged 30 to 39 in good health. Sequenced material: blood.

CDR3 protein: CASSSRQGKNTEAFF. Written as DNA, the CDR3 is TGTGCCAGCAGCTCACGACAGGGGAAGAACACTGAAGCTTTCTTT. The chain has TRBV3-1 (or the pseudogene TRBV3-2) and TRBJ1-1; TRBD1 matches at 8 bases. Germline V gives CDR1 LGHDT, CDR2 YNNKEL (reference sequence). CDR3 length: 15 residues. V was clipped by 5 bases and J by 1 base; unmatched bases: 6.